These 4 T cell receptor beta chains share one sample of origin, sequenced in a study of PD-L1 blockade in urothelial cancer. Clones were sequenced by immunoSEQ multiplex PCR, and TCRdb holds only the in-frame ones, with some missing. The sample has about 38,000 clones, 75% to 95% seen once. Sequenced material: PBMCs, taken around atezolizumab (anti-PD-L1) treatment. Receptor source: a man aged 65 to 85 with urothelial cancer.

This clone was detected only a few times. The CDR3 reads CASSQVGLAGGHTGELFF. The CDR3 DNA follows: TGTGCCAGCAGCCAAGTCGGACTAGCGGGAGGACACACCGGGGAGCTGTTTTTT. This chain uses TRBV4-2 with TRBJ2-2, with TRBD2 matching 14 bases. This CDR3 is built from 18 residues. CDR1 and CDR2 (germline): LGHNA, YNFKEQ. Trimming removed 1 base from V and 3 bases from J; junction bases left unmatched: 4.

This chain joins TRBV7-3 and TRBJ2-2; D is possibly TRBD1 (6 bases). CDR3 length: 13 amino acids. Between the trimmed V and J ends, which lost 6 bases and 4 bases, there was a span of 9 bases. The germline V gene has CDR1 SGHTA and CDR2 FQGTGA. The DNA of the CDR3 is TGTGCCAGCAGTTTGACAGGCACCGGGGAGCTGTTTTTT. Protein sequence: CASSLTGTGELFF.

The chain combines TRBV9 with TRBJ2-5; 8 bases are shared with TRBD2. Per germline, CDR1 SGDLS and CDR2 YYNGEE. V dropped 3 bases and J dropped 5; count of bases not matched to a gene: 6. This CDR3 has 14 amino acids. In nucleotides, the CDR3 is TGTGCCAGCAGCGCCCGGACTAGCAGCGAGACCCAGTACTTC. It translates to CASSARTSSETQYF. Drawing the rest from reference TRBV9 and TRBJ2-5, the complete variable domain is DSGVTQTPKHLITATGQRVTLRCSPRSGDLSVYWYQQSLDQGLQFLIQYYNGEERAKGNILERFSAQQFPDLHSELNLSSLELGDSALYFCASSARTSSETQYFGPGTRLLVL.

This chain connects TRBV19 to TRBJ1-4; 8 nucleotides align to TRBD1. The CDR3 has 15 residues. V was clipped by 5 bases and J by 5 bases; unmatched bases: 7. Germline V gene sequence: CDR1 LNHDA, CDR2 SQIVND (reference sequence). In DNA form, the CDR3 reads TGTGCCAGTAGTGGGGGACGGACAGGGAATGAAAAACTGTTTTTT. Protein product: CASSGGRTGNEKLFF.